This TCR beta chain originates from a study of blood T cell repertoires in COVID-19. Participant ages covered roughly 18 to 89 years across 20 to 25 US areas. Participants were placed into cohorts based on the clinical history they reported. The method was immunoSEQ multiplex PCR; TCRdb's version includes in-frame clones alone and lacks a portion of them. Of some 300,000 clones listed, approximately 91% are singletons. The sample taken for sequencing was PBMCs or T cells enriched from blood (not recorded which). This TCR was recovered from a woman between 35 and 50 years old who had recovered from COVID-19.

CDR3 amino acids: CASSRDNNYGYTF. In DNA form, the CDR3 reads TGTGCCAGCAGCCGGGACAATAACTATGGCTACACCTTC. The chain recombines TRBV7-8 with TRBJ1-2, with D maybe TRBD1 (6 bases). The V gene lost 5 bases and the J gene lost 1 base, with 8 bases spanning the gap. Germline V lookup: CDR1 SGHVS, CDR2 FQNEAQ. The CDR3 extends over 13 amino acids. The entire variable domain, with the rest obtained from reference TRBV7-8 and TRBJ1-2, is as follows: GAGVSQSPRYKVAKRGQDVALRCDPISGHVSLFWYQQALGQGPEFLTYFQNEAQLDKSGLPSDRFFAERPEGSVSTLKIQRTQQEDSAVYLCASSRDNNYGYTFGSGTRLTVV.